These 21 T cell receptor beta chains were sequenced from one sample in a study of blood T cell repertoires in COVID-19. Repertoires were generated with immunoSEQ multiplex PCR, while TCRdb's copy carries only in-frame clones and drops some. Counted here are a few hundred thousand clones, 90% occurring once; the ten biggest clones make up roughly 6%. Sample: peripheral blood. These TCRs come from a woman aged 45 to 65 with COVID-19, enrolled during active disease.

In DNA, the CDR3 is TGTGCCAGCAGTGGACAGCCCAATGAAAAACTGTTTTTT. Protein sequence: CASSGQPNEKLFF. This chain links TRBV2 with TRBJ1-4; the D gene is possibly TRBD1 (5 bases). The germline V and J ends were trimmed by 4 bases and 5 bases, with 8 bases remaining between them. Germline CDR1 SNHLY, CDR2 FYNNEI. The CDR3 has 13 amino acids.

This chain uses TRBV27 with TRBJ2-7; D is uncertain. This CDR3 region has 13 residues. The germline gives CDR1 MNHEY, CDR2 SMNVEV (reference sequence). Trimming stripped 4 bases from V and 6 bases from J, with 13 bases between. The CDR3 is CASSYQASAEQYF. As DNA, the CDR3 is TGTGCCAGCAGTTACCAGGCCTCCGCCGAGCAGTACTTC.

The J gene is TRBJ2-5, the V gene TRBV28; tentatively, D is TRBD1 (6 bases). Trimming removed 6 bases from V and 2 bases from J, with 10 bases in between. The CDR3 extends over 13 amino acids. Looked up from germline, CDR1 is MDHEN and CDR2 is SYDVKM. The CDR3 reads CASRRTVQETQYF. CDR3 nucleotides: TGTGCCAGCAGAAGGACAGTGCAAGAGACCCAGTACTTC.

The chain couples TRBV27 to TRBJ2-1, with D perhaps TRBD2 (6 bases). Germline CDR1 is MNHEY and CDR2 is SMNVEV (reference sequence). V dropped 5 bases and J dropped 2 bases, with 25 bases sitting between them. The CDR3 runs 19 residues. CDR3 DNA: TGTGCCAGCAGTGTTTCGTGGGAGGTACCACCACAACCCTACAATGAGCAGTTCTTC. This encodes CASSVSWEVPPQPYNEQFF.

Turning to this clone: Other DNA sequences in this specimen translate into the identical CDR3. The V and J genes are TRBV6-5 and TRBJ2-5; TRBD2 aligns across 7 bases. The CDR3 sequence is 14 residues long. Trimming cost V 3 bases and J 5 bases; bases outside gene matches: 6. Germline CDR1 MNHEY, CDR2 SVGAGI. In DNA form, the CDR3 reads TGTGCCAGCAGTTATCAGGACGGGAGGGAGACCCAGTACTTC. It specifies CASSYQDGRETQYF.

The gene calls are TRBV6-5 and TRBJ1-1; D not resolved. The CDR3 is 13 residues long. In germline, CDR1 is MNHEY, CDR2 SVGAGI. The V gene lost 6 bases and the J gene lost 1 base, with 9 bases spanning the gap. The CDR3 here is CASSQIRNTEAFF. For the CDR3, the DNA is TGTGCCAGCAGCCAAATTAGGAACACTGAAGCTTTCTTT.

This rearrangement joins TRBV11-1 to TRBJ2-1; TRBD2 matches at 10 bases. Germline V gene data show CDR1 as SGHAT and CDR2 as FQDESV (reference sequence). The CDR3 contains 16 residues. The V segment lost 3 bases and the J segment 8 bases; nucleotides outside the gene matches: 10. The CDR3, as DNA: TGTGCCAGCAGCTTGGGCCCCCGACTAGCGGGTTATGAGCAGTTCTTC. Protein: CASSLGPRLAGYEQFF.

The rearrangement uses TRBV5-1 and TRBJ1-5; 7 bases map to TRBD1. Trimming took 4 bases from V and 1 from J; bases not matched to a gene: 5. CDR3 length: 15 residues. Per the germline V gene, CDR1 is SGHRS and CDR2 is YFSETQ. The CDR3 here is CASSLTGASNQPQHF. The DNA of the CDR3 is TGCGCCAGCAGCCTCACAGGGGCCAGCAATCAGCCCCAGCATTTT.

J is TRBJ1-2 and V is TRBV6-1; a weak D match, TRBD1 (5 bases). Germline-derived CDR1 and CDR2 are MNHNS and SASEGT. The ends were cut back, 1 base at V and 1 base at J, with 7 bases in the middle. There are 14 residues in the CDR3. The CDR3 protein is CASSEDRFNYGYTF. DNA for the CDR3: TGTGCCAGCAGTGAAGACAGGTTTAACTATGGCTACACCTTC.

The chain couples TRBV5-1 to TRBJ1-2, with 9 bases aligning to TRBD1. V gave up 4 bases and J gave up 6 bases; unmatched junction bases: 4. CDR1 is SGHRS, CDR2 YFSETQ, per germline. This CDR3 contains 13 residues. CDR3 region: CASSQGQGNGYTF. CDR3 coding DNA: TGCGCCAGCAGCCAGGGACAGGGAAATGGCTACACCTTC. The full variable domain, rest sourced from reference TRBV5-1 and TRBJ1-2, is KAGVTQTPRYLIKTRGQQVTLSCSPISGHRSVSWYQQTPGQGLQFLFEYFSETQRNKGNFPGRFSGRQFSNSRSEMNVSTLELGDSALYLCASSQGQGNGYTFGSGTRLTVV.

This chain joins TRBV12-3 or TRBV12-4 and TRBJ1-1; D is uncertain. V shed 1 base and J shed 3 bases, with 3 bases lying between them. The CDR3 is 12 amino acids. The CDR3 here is CASSLGHTEAFF. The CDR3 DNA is TGTGCCAGCAGTTTAGGGCACACTGAAGCTTTCTTT.

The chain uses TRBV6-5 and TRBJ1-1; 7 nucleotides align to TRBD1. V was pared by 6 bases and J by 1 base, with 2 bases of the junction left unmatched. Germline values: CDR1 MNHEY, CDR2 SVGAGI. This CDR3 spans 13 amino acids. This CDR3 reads CASSNRGNTEAFF. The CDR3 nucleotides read TGTGCCAGCAGCAACAGGGGGAACACTGAAGCTTTCTTT.

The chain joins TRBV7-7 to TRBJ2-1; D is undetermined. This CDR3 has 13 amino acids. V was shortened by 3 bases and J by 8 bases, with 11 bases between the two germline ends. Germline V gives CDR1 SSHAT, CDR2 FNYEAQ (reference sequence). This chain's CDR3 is CASSLVLRDEQFF. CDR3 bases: TGTGCCAGCAGCTTGGTTCTCCGGGATGAGCAGTTCTTC.

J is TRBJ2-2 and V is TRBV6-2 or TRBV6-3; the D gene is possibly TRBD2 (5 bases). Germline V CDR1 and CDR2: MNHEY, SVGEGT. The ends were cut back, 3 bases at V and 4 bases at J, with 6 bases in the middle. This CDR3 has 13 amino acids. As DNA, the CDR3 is TGTGCCAGCAGTTATGAGGGCACCGGGGAGCTGTTTTTT. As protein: CASSYEGTGELFF.

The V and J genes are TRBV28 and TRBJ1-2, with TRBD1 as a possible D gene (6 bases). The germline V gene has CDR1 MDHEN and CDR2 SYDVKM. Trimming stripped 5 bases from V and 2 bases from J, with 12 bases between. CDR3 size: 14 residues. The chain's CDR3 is CASSLETGNYGYTF. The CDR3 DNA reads TGTGCCAGCAGTCTCGAAACAGGGAACTATGGCTACACCTTC.

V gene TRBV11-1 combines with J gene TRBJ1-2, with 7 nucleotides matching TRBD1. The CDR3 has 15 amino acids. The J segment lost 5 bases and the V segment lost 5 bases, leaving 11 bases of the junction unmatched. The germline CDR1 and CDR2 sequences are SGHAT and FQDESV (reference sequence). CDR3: CASSQGQSMLYGYTF. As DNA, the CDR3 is TGTGCCAGCAGCCAGGGACAGTCTATGTTATATGGCTACACCTTC.

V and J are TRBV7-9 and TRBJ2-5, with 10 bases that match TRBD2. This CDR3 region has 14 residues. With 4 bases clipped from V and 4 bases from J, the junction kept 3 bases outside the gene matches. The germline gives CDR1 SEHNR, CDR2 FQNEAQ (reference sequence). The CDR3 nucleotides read TGTGCCAGCAGCTGGACTAGCGGAACAGAGACCCAGTACTTC. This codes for CASSWTSGTETQYF.

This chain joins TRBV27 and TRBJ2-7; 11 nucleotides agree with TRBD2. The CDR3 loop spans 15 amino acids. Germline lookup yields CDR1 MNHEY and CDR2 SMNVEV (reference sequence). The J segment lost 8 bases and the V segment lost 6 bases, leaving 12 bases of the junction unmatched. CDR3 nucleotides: TGTGCCAGCAGCGCCCTCACTAGCGGGGGACTCAAGCAGTACTTC. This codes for CASSALTSGGLKQYF.

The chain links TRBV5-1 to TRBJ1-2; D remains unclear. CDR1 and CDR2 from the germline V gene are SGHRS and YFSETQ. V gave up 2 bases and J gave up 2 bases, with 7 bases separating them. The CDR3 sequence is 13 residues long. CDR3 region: CASSLYSNYGYTF. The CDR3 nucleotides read TGCGCCAGCAGCTTATATAGCAACTATGGCTACACCTTC.

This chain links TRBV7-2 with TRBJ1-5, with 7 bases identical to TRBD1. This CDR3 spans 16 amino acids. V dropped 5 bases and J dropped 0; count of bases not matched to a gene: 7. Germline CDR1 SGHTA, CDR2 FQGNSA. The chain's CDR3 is CASSPQGGYSNQPQHF. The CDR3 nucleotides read TGTGCCAGCAGCCCGCAGGGGGGCTATAGCAATCAGCCCCAGCATTTT.

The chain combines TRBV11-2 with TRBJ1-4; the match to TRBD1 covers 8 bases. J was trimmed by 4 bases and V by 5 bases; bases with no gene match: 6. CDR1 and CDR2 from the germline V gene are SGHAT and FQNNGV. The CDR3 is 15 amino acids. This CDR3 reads CASSPSTGVNEKLFF. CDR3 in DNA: TGTGCCAGCAGCCCTTCGACAGGGGTTAATGAAAAACTGTTTTTT. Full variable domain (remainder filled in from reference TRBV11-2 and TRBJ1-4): EAGVAQSPRYKIIEKRQSVAFWCNPISGHATLYWYQQILGQGPKLLIQFQNNGVVDDSQLPKDRFSAERLKGVDSTLKIQPAKLEDSAVYLCASSPSTGVNEKLFFGSGTQLSVL.